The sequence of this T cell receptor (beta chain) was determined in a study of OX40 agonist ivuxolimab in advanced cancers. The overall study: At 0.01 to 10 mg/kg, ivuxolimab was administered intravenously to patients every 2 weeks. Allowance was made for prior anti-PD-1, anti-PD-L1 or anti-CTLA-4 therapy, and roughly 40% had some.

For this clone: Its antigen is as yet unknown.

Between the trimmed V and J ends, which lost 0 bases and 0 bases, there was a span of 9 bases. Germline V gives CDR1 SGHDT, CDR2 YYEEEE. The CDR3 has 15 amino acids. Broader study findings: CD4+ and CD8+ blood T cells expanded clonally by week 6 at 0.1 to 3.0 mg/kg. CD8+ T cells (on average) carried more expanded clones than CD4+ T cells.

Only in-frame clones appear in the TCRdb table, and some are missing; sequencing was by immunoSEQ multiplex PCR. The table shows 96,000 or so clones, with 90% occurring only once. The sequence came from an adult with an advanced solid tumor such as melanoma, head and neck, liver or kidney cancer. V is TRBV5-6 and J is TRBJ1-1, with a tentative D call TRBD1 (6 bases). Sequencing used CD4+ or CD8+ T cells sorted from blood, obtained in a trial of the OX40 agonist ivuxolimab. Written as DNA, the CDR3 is TGTGCCAGCAGCTTGGCGGACAGAATGAACACTGAAGCTTTCTTT. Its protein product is CASSLADRMNTEAFF.